The clone carrying this T cell receptor (beta chain) was seen a few times. As yet, its antigen is unknown. Regarding treatment: roughly 20 received Ad26.COV2.S at low or high dose, single or two shots; 5 received placebo; per-sample allocation not given. At day 63 after the first vaccine or placebo injection, samples were drawn. The sample originates from a study of Ad26.COV2.S vaccination and SARS-CoV-2 variants. Overall study: Within the COV1001 Ad26.COV2.S trial arm, the donor was enrolled. Ad26.COV2.S, an intramuscular injection, was given once or twice 56 days apart.

Germline CDR1 and CDR2: SGHTA and FQGNSA. Trimming removed 1 base at V and 0 bases at J, with 10 bases between. The CDR3 has 15 residues. Findings of the study overall: Reportedly, after vaccination the spike-specific CD8+ and CD4+ T cell responses displayed substantial breadth. It is possible that the TCR breadth and depth analyses underestimated the total T cell responses.

Generated by immunoSEQ multiplex PCR, the TCRdb table keeps only in-frame clones and is missing some. The sample records 500,000 or so clones, roughly 89% being singletons. This rearrangement joins TRBV7-2 to TRBJ2-7, with D possibly matching TRBD2 (6 bases). The source of this sequence is a person aged 18 to 59 who received the Ad26.COV2.S COVID-19 vaccine or a placebo. This sample comprised peripheral blood, obtained in a trial of Ad26.COV2.S vaccine versus placebo. The CDR3 region has the DNA TGTGCCAGCAGCTTAGATAGCGGCAGCTCCTACGAGCAGTACTTC. Its protein product is CASSLDSGSSYEQYF.